Below, one T cell receptor beta chain is given with its context. Its recognized antigen is unknown. No quality values exist for individual bases; no much larger clone is one base distant. From V the trimming removes 5 bases and from J it removes 10 bases, while the gene matches leave 15 bases of the junction unaccounted for. Reading the germline V gene gives CDR1 SGHTA and CDR2 FQGNSA. Reading from cysteine to phenylalanine, the CDR3 counts 17 amino acids. Only CDR3 DNA is held: 51 bases, read in frame from base 1. This specimen comes from a study of blood T cell repertoires in COVID-19 (dated by TCRdb to about 2020). As for the study more broadly: Samples from collaborators originated in the United States, Italy and Spain and spanned both the acute and convalescent phases of COVID-19. The material from the prospective study consisted of cDNA or gDNA derived from T cells, B-cell-depleted T cells, or PBMCs. Deeply sampled blood TCRbeta repertoires from subjects exposed to, actively infected with, or recovered from COVID-19 were included in the dataset. The repertoires were released in a freely available public database intended as a resource for research on the immune response to SARS-CoV-2. Samples were obtained from the ongoing ImmuneRACE study (first 160 participants) and from about 1,300 subjects provided by 6 global collaborators. A de-identified subject ID, COVID-19 status, age in years and sex were almost always included in the sample metadata. Where available, HLA class I and class II types were taken from metadata supplied by the sample provider and were not determined by assay-based typing.

Whole blood was collected in K2EDTA tubes by collaborating institutions according to the institutions' own protocols. For TCRbeta analysis, collaborators shipped samples as frozen whole blood, isolated PBMCs, or DNA extracted from either of those sample types. The paper as a whole reports these results and caveats: The amount of clinical and demographic metadata varied by source and participant and was provided uncurated.

TCRbeta CDR3 regions were amplified from genomic DNA by means of the immunoSEQ Assay, a bias-controlled multiplex PCR. Concerning the study's data processing: Within the assay, amplification of reference gene primers was used to estimate how many nucleated cells each sample contained. To quantify the absolute abundance of each unique TCRbeta CDR3 rearrangement, sequence reads were collapsed and filtered. For each sample, productive Simpson clonality was calculated as the square root of Simpson's diversity index over productive rearrangements. This immuneACCESS table, as held by TCRdb, lists in-frame sequences with V and J called but not all clones. Of the missing ones, under half trace to an unresolved V gene in checked studies; the others have no known cause. That table is the source of V, J and clone size, and D and trimming were worked out from the DNA. A total of approximately 110,000 clones appear in this sample, approximately 90% of them only once. 1% to 1.4% of the sample belongs to the ten largest clones.

Sequenced sample: peripheral blood. The sequence is built from TRBV7-2 and TRBJ1-6; 9 bases in the junction line up with TRBD1. The TCR was taken from a human donor in a cohort sampled during active COVID-19. Read as DNA, the sequence is TGTGCCAGCAGCCCCGGTATTGGGACAGGGTATGGATCACCCCTCCACTTT. Translated, it gives CASSPGIGTGYGSPLHF.